This entry features one TCR beta chain sequence. The antigen is undetermined. This entry comes from a study of a mutant IDH1 vaccine in newly diagnosed glioma. Study summary: The sex distribution of treated patients was about 62% male and roughly 38% female, with a mean age of around 40 years. Those enrolled had earlier been treated with radiotherapy, temozolomide, or both, mostly both.

The method was immunoSEQ multiplex PCR; TCRdb's version includes in-frame clones alone and lacks a portion of them. The data hold about 33,000 clones, with roughly four fifths observed a single time. Sample time point: week 47, end of study. All doses held 300 ug of mutant IDH1 20-mer peptide, with topical imiquimod. Patients carried new grade 3 or 4 IDH1-mutant astrocytomas lacking nuclear ATRX. Sequenced material: PBMCs, taken from a glioma patient whose treatment included an IDH1 peptide vaccine. The source of this sequence is a man aged 35-49 years with glioma.

CDR3 DNA: TGTGCCAGCAGACCAGGGACAGTTTCAAACGAAAAACTGTTTTTT. It specifies CASRPGTVSNEKLFF. The rearrangement uses TRBV6-6 and TRBJ1-4; 7 nucleotides align to TRBD1. The germline V gene has CDR1 MNHNY and CDR2 SVGAGI (reference sequence). The length of the CDR3 is 15 residues. The ends lost 6 bases at V and 8 bases at J; junction bases unmatched: 12.